The rows below give T cell receptor beta chains drawn from one sample of a study of blood T cells in healthy people across ages. Each CDR3 protein is one row after TCRdb ran MiXCR on the 5' RACE reads. The sample yields roughly 800,000 distinct CDR3 sequences, roughly 60% seen once. Sequencing was done on a sample of blood. The receptor source for this set is a man aged 30 to 39 in good health. Both conserved end residues are part of each CDR3. D genes are given only for firm matches. Clone size is given for some rows only: seen once, a few or many times, or a class if the clone is expanded.

>-|-|TRBJ2-3|TRBV29-1
CSVAGTVDTQYF
TGCAGCGTTGCCGGGACTGTAGATACGCAGTATTTT
>-|-|TRBJ2-5|TRBV7-2
CASSPGLRPETQYF
TGTGCCAGCAGCCCGGGACTCCGGCCGGAGACCCAGTACTTC
>-|-|TRBJ2-1|TRBV25-1
CASSEHRPDQAYEQFF
TGTGCCAGCAGTGAACACCGCCCTGATCAAGCCTATGAGCAGTTCTTC
>-|-|TRBJ1-2|TRBV6-1
CASREGLGGYTF
TGTGCCAGCAGGGAAGGACTTGGAGGCTACACCTTC
>few|-|TRBJ2-5|TRBV13
CASSPGPQIQETQYF
TGTGCCAGCAGCCCGGGACCTCAAATACAAGAGACCCAGTACTTC
>few|TRBD2|TRBJ2-7|TRBV4-3
CASSQDPLAGGLIDEQYF
TGCGCCAGCAGCCAAGATCCTCTAGCGGGAGGATTAATCGACGAGCAGTACTTC
>-|-|TRBJ2-2|TRBV4-3
CASSQDQRGAYTGELFF
TGCGCCAGCAGCCAAGATCAGCGTGGGGCGTACACCGGGGAGCTGTTTTTT
>-|-|TRBJ1-2|TRBV7-2
CASSLTMGGYTF
TGTGCCAGCAGCTTAACCATGGGCGGCTACACCTTC
>-|-|TRBJ2-7|TRBV11-2
CASSLYFPGCEQYF
TGTGCCAGCAGCTTATACTTCCCAGGGTGCGAGCAGTACTTC
>-|-|TRBJ2-1|TRBV6-1
CASSEGWGYEQFF
TGTGCCAGCAGTGAAGGATGGGGCTACGAGCAGTTCTTC
>-|TRBD1|TRBJ1-2|TRBV6-1
CASSGAYTGGWGYGYTF
TGTGCCAGCAGTGGAGCGTATACAGGGGGCTGGGGCTATGGCTACACCTTC
>-|-|TRBJ2-3|TRBV10-3
CAISESQADTQYF
TGTGCCATCAGTGAGTCCCAGGCAGATACGCAGTATTTT
>-|-|TRBJ2-1|TRBV7-3
CASSPGDNYNEQFF
TGTGCCAGCAGCCCGGGCGATAACTACAATGAGCAGTTCTTC
>-|-|TRBJ2-3|TRBV20-1
CSASVSAQYTQYF
TGCAGTGCTAGCGTTAGCGCGCAGTACACGCAGTATTTT
>-|-|TRBJ1-5|TRBV28
CASSFRGGQPQHF
TGTGCCAGCAGTTTCAGGGGCGGGCAGCCCCAGCATTTT
>few|-|TRBJ1-2|TRBV20-1
CSASPGEVGGYTF
TGCAGTGCTAGTCCAGGGGAGGTTGGTGGCTACACCTTC
>few|TRBD1|TRBJ2-3|TRBV11-2
CASSRTGGPGTQYF
TGTGCCAGCAGCCGGACAGGGGGGCCGGGTACGCAGTATTTT
>few|-|TRBJ2-5|TRBV20-1
CSSGGATQYF
TGCAGTTCAGGTGGAGCGACCCAGTACTTC
>-|-|TRBJ2-4|TRBV24-1
CATTLSGQGGIQYF
TGTGCCACCACGTTATCCGGGCAGGGAGGCATTCAGTACTTC
>-|-|TRBJ2-5|TRBV29-1
CSVWYVEGETQYF
TGCAGCGTTTGGTACGTCGAGGGGGAGACCCAGTACTTC
>-|TRBD1|TRBJ1-2|TRBV5-5
CASSLQPTGDVGYTF
TGTGCCAGCAGCCTACAACCGACAGGGGATGTTGGCTACACCTTC
>-|-|TRBJ2-1|TRBV12-3/TRBV12-4
CASSFNGWATYEFF
TGTGCCAGCAGTTTCAACGGCTGGGCTACTTATGAGTTCTTC
>-|-|TRBJ1-5|TRBV20-1
CSASTDSPWGNQPQHF
TGCAGTGCTAGCACGGACAGCCCGTGGGGCAATCAGCCCCAGCATTTT
>-|TRBD1|TRBJ1-1|TRBV20-1
CSAETGGLIAFF
TGCAGTGCTGAAACAGGGGGACTTATAGCTTTCTTT
>-|TRBD2|TRBJ2-5|TRBV7-9
CASSLGLAGNIQETQYF
TGTGCCAGCAGCTTAGGGCTAGCGGGGAACATCCAAGAGACCCAGTACTTC
>-|TRBD2|TRBJ2-5|TRBV7-2
CASSLVGGGKQETQYF
TGTGCCAGCAGCTTAGTCGGGGGGGGCAAACAAGAGACCCAGTACTTC
>few|TRBD2|TRBJ2-1|TRBV29-1
CSVGTTSGRGEQFF
TGCAGCGTGGGAACCACTAGCGGGAGAGGTGAGCAGTTCTTC
>-|-|TRBJ2-3|TRBV28
CASSLGTRAQYF
TGTGCCAGCAGTTTAGGGACGAGGGCGCAGTATTTT
>-|-|TRBJ2-6|TRBV20-1
CSARVGSPGANVLTF
TGCAGTGCTAGAGTGGGGTCACCCGGGGCCAACGTCCTGACTTTC
>many|-|TRBJ2-7|TRBV20-1
CSAQGPPFGNEQYF
TGCAGTGCCCAAGGCCCCCCATTTGGGAACGAGCAGTACTTC
>-|-|TRBJ2-7|TRBV12-3/TRBV12-4
CASKGWDYEQYF
TGTGCCAGCAAGGGGTGGGATTACGAGCAGTACTTC
>-|TRBD2|TRBJ2-1|TRBV29-1
CSVEDGHFTRESYEQFF
TGCAGCGTTGAAGATGGGCACTTTACGCGGGAGAGCTATGAGCAGTTCTTC
>-|-|TRBJ2-3|TRBV2
CASRARASTDTQYF
TGTGCCAGCAGGGCTAGAGCTAGCACAGATACGCAGTATTTT
>-|TRBD2|TRBJ2-7|TRBV25-1
CASSRHGGDEQYF
TGTGCCAGCAGTCGGCACGGGGGGGACGAGCAGTACTTC
>-|TRBD2|TRBJ2-1|TRBV6-5
CASSDGTSGRGNEQFF
TGTGCCAGCAGCGACGGGACTAGCGGGAGGGGGAATGAGCAGTTCTTC
>-|TRBD1|TRBJ2-1|TRBV5-1
CASSFTGVSCNEQFF
TGCGCCAGCAGCTTCACAGGGGTCTCCTGCAATGAGCAGTTCTTC
>-|-|TRBJ2-5|TRBV20-1
CSARRAGTVETQYF
TGCAGTGCTAGACGCGCCGGGACGGTGGAGACCCAGTACTTC
>-|-|TRBJ1-2|TRBV12-3/TRBV12-4
CASSSDWYGYTF
TGTGCCAGCAGCTCCGATTGGTACGGCTACACCTTC
>-|-|TRBJ1-2|TRBV12-3/TRBV12-4
CASALYDVGVNYGYTF
TGTGCCAGCGCTCTTTACGATGTAGGGGTTAACTATGGCTACACCTTC
>once|-|TRBJ1-5|TRBV7-2
CASSLTQAGGQPQHF
TGTGCCAGCAGCTTAACCCAGGCGGGGGGTCAGCCCCAGCATTTT
>-|-|TRBJ1-1|TRBV3-1
CASSQDLGTNTEAFF
TGTGCCAGCAGCCAAGATCTTGGCACGAACACTGAAGCTTTCTTT
>-|-|TRBJ2-1|TRBV7-8
CASSQGRGGDNEQFF
TGTGCCAGCAGCCAGGGGAGGGGGGGGGACAATGAGCAGTTCTTC
>-|TRBD2|TRBJ2-1|TRBV11-2
CASSPSGSLRHEQFF
TGTGCCAGCAGCCCAAGCGGGAGTCTCCGTCATGAGCAGTTCTTC
>once|TRBD1|TRBJ2-7|TRBV20-1
CSARRTGTIYEQYF
TGCAGTGCTAGACGGACAGGGACGATCTACGAGCAGTACTTC
>-|-|TRBJ2-7|TRBV20-1
CSAETGASYNEQYF
TGCAGTGCTGAAACAGGAGCTTCCTACAATGAGCAGTACTTC
>few|TRBD1|TRBJ2-7|TRBV4-3
CASSQARSDRNEQYF
TGCGCCAGCAGCCAGGCCCGATCGGACAGGAACGAGCAGTACTTC
>-|TRBD1|TRBJ2-1|TRBV6-4
CASSPGQGVYNEQFF
TGTGCCAGCAGCCCTGGACAGGGGGTATACAATGAGCAGTTCTTC
>-|TRBD1|TRBJ2-7|TRBV13
CASSSTGGEYEQYF
TGTGCCAGCAGTTCTACAGGGGGCGAATACGAGCAGTACTTC
>few|-|TRBJ1-2|TRBV7-9
CASSFPLAATGMDGYTF
TGTGCCAGCAGCTTCCCTCTTGCTGCGACGGGTATGGATGGCTACACCTTC
>-|-|TRBJ2-3|TRBV29-1
CSVRRASTDTQYF
TGCAGCGTTAGGCGGGCGAGCACAGATACGCAGTATTTT
>-|-|TRBJ1-2|TRBV9
CASSVNPQENYGYTF
TGTGCCAGCAGCGTAAACCCCCAGGAGAACTATGGCTACACCTTC
>-|-|TRBJ2-7|TRBV7-9
CASSLVLAYNEQYF
TGTGCCAGCAGCTTAGTACTAGCCTACAATGAGCAGTACTTC
>few|-|TRBJ2-7|TRBV11-2
CASSLRESYEQYF
TGTGCCAGCAGCTTAAGGGAGTCCTACGAGCAGTACTTC